The entry below describes one T cell receptor beta chain. Its specificity is not known. The data originate from a study of vaccination and CD4 T cells after COVID-19. About the study: Diagnosis preceded the drawing of post-COVID samples by a median around 100 days (range 35 to 161).

Treatment described: roughly 11-day PBMC culture with coronavirus spike peptide pools or control peptides (ViraFEST assay). Researchers grew the cells for about 10 days and then pulled out CD4+ T cells by negative selection. Sequencing of cultured CD4+ T cell DNA used the Oncomine TCR Beta short-read assay. Using its own MiXCR run on the PCR reads, TCRdb lists one record per CDR3 protein. The sample contains roughly 16,000 distinct CDR3 sequences, 45% to 50% of which appear only once. Whole-study results and caveats: Convalescent patients displayed a median approximately 90% of reactive clones emerging only post-vaccination.

CDR1 is DFQATT and CDR2 is SNEGSKA in the germline V gene (reference sequence). This CDR3 contains 14 residues. With 3 bases removed from V and 2 bases from J, the gap between germline ends came to 13 bases. Sequencing input: CD4+ T cells from blood, cultured in vitro. This TCR derives from a human donor who had recovered from COVID-19. The chain combines TRBV20-1 with TRBJ1-2; no reliable D call. DNA of the CDR3: TGCAGTGCTAGCTTGGCCAGAACAAACTATGGCTACACCTTC. Translation gives CSASLARTNYGYTF.